Given below is one T cell receptor (beta chain) in context. Its antigen is unidentified. Trimming took off 6 bases at V and 0 bases at J, with 8 bases between the two ends. The CDR3 runs 13 residues. General study results and limits: Tumor Treg TCRs overlapped most with tumor naive CD4+ cells.

TRBV12-4/TRBJ1-2 clonotypes were amplified with adaptor-ligated barcode primers. TCRdb passed the multiplex PCR reads through MiXCR, listing each CDR3 protein once. The sample data list 45 to 70 distinct CDR3 sequences. This chain joins TRBV12-3 or TRBV12-4 and TRBJ1-2, with D unclear. This TCR was sampled from a female donor with breast cancer. Sequenced input: memory CD4+ T cells sorted from blood. This sample's subset: memory CD4+ T cells, CD4+CD45RO+CD25-. Written as DNA, the CDR3 is TGTGCCAGCAGCAGAGGAGCTAACTATGGCTACACCTTC. Translating gives CASSRGANYGYTF.